These T cell receptor beta chains were read from a single sample in a study of pediatric ulcerative colitis. TCRdb's table, derived via immunoSEQ multiplex PCR, lists solely in-frame clones and lacks some. Of around 13,000 clones listed, around 77% are singletons. The specimen sequenced was gut tissue. These receptors came from a boy younger than 18 who was a control in a study of pediatric ulcerative colitis. The CDR3 runs from the conserved cysteine through the conserved F or W. The D gene is left open where the match is weak. Clone sizes are given selectively: once, few, many, or a class where the clone is expanded.

>TRBJ2-1|.|TRBV7-4|TRBD2
CASSLSGGEQFF
TGTGCCAGCAGCTTAAGCGGGGGTGAGCAGTTCTTC
>TRBJ2-3|.|TRBV5-6|.
CASLVSSTDTQYF
TGTGCCAGCCTCGTCTCTAGCACAGATACGCAGTATTTT
>TRBJ1-5|once|TRBV6-5|.
CASSYSGGGSNQPQHF
TGTGCCAGCAGTTACTCGGGGGGGGGTAGCAATCAGCCCCAGCATTTT
>TRBJ2-7|.|TRBV6-1|TRBD1
CASSEIQGTGEQYF
TGTGCCAGCAGTGAAATACAGGGGACGGGCGAGCAGTACTTC
>TRBJ2-7|.|TRBV19|TRBD1
CASSMSADRGWEQYF
TGTGCCAGTAGTATGTCTGCGGACAGGGGGTGGGAGCAGTACTTC
>TRBJ1-3|.|TRBV18|.
CASSPGRSSGNTIYF
TGTGCCAGCTCCCCGGGACGGAGCTCTGGAAACACCATATATTTT
>TRBJ1-2|few|TRBV30|TRBD1
CAWSEGDRYHYGYTF
TGTGCCTGGAGTGAGGGGGACAGATACCACTATGGCTACACCTTC
>TRBJ2-3|.|TRBV11-3|TRBD1
CASSLGQGGTDTQYF
TGTGCCAGCAGCTTAGGACAGGGGGGAACAGATACGCAGTATTTT
>TRBJ2-7|once|TRBV9|.
CASSPESSYEQYF
TGTGCCAGCAGCCCCGAGTCCTCCTACGAGCAGTACTTC
>TRBJ1-2|.|TRBV29-1|.
CSVKEGGYTF
TGCAGCGTAAAGGAGGGCGGCTACACCTTC
>TRBJ1-4|.|TRBV18|TRBD1
CASSPDRVSTNEKLFF
TGTGCCAGCTCACCGGACAGGGTGTCTACTAATGAAAAACTGTTTTTT
>TRBJ1-2|.|TRBV19|.
CASSIRQLNGYTF
TGTGCCAGTAGTATTCGACAGCTTAATGGCTACACCTTC
>TRBJ1-4|.|TRBV6-5|.
CASRENKGGKLFF
TGTGCCAGCAGGGAGAATAAGGGGGGGAAACTGTTTTTT
>TRBJ1-4|.|TRBV11-2|.
CASSLRQWGADEKLFF
TGTGCCAGCAGCTTACGTCAATGGGGGGCGGATGAAAAACTGTTTTTT
>TRBJ1-5|few|TRBV30|.
CAWSMAGTQPQHF
TGTGCCTGGAGTATGGCAGGTACTCAGCCCCAGCATTTT
>TRBJ2-1|.|TRBV5-1|.
CASSLATGTHNEQFF
TGCGCCAGCAGCTTGGCGACAGGGACTCACAATGAGCAGTTCTTC
>TRBJ2-3|.|TRBV19|TRBD1
CASSDPGQGTDTQYF
TGTGCCAGTAGTGACCCGGGACAGGGTACAGATACGCAGTATTTT
>TRBJ2-2|.|TRBV29-1|TRBD2
CSVEPEGGSETGELFF
TGCAGCGTTGAACCCGAGGGCGGGAGTGAGACCGGGGAGCTGTTTTTT
>TRBJ2-7|.|TRBV5-8|TRBD1
CASSIRTGGYYEQYF
TGTGCCAGCAGCATCCGGACAGGGGGATACTACGAGCAGTACTTC